The 31 T cell receptor beta chains below all came from one sample that was sequenced in a study of T cells after yellow fever vaccination. TCRdb processed the 5' RACE reads anew with MiXCR; each CDR3 protein has one entry. This sample has 450,000 to 550,000 distinct CDR3 sequences; roughly a fifth occur once, and the top ten carry less than 20%. Specimen: PBMCs, collected roughly 20 days after the first yellow fever vaccination. Receptors were obtained from a man aged 18 to 29 who received the YFV17D yellow fever vaccine.

V gene TRBV6-1 combines with J gene TRBJ2-7, with D unclear. This CDR3 has 13 amino acids. Germline-derived CDR1 and CDR2 are MNHNS and SASEGT. V lost 3 bases to trimming and J lost 0 bases, with 6 bases between them. CDR3 bases: TGTGCCAGCAGTGACTTTGCCTCCTACGAGCAGTACGTC. Protein sequence: CASSDFASYEQYV.

A few counts support this clonotype. The chain uses TRBV7-2 and TRBJ2-2, with unresolved D. V lost 7 bases and J 7 bases, leaving 13 bases between the germline ends. Germline CDR1 is SGHTA and CDR2 is FQGNSA. The CDR3 covers 13 residues. CDR3 DNA: TGTGCCAGCACCTCGGTGGTCGGCGGGGAGCTGTTTTTT. Protein sequence: CASTSVVGGELFF.

The J gene is TRBJ2-7, the V gene TRBV12-3 or TRBV12-4; 8 nucleotides align to TRBD1. This CDR3 is built from 15 residues. V shed 8 bases, J shed 4 bases, and the junction held 13 bases outside the gene matches. The CDR3 DNA reads TGTGCCAGCGGCTCGACAGGGGCCAGTCTGTACGAGCAGTACGTC. Encoded protein: CASGSTGASLYEQYV.

This sequence joins TRBV5-1 and TRBJ1-4; 9 nucleotides agree with TRBD1. The junction had 12 bases not matched to a gene; V was cut back by 4 bases and J by 14 bases. This CDR3 contains 14 residues. Germline CDR1 is SGHRS and CDR2 is YFSETQ. The CDR3, as DNA: TGCGCCAGCAGCCCGCGACAGGGGGAAAGCATTCTGTTTTTT. Translated: CASSPRQGESILFF.

The genes are TRBV4-2 and TRBJ2-1; D ambiguous. Between the trimmed V and J ends, which lost 0 bases and 0 bases, there was a span of 6 bases. This CDR3 region has 15 residues. From germline, CDR1 is LGHNA and CDR2 YNFKEQ. CDR3 coding DNA: TGTGCCAGCAGCCAAGATCAGCCCTCCTACAATGAGCAGTTCTTC. It is translated as CASSQDQPSYNEQFF.

Only a few counts were recorded for this clonotype. CDR3 nucleotides: TGTGCCAGCAGTTACCAACCTGAACTTGGAAACACCATATATTTT. Translating gives CASSYQPELGNTIYF. The chain recombines TRBV6-5 with TRBJ1-3, with D unresolved. Between the trimmed V and J ends, which lost 2 bases and 3 bases, there was a span of 11 bases. This CDR3 spans 15 amino acids. The germline CDR1 and CDR2 sequences are MNHEY and SVGAGI.

This clonotype was observed at least ten times. This chain connects TRBV4-3 to TRBJ2-1; TRBD2 aligns across 9 bases. With 3 bases clipped from V and 10 bases from J, the junction kept 4 bases outside the gene matches. The V gene's germline CDR1 is LGHNA and CDR2 YSLEER. This CDR3 spans 13 amino acids. CDR3 protein: CASSQNLAGEQFF. CDR3 nucleotides: TGCGCCAGCAGCCAGAATCTAGCGGGGGAGCAGTTCTTC.

This clonotype has only a few counts. The chain links TRBV4-3 to TRBJ1-5; 7 bases line up with TRBD1. There are 15 residues in the CDR3. V shed 3 bases and J 2 bases; nucleotides not matched to a gene: 4. CDR1 LGHNA and CDR2 YSLEER come from the germline V gene. CDR3 sequence reads: CASSQGTVGNQPQHF. Here the CDR3 DNA reads TGCGCCAGCAGCCAGGGGACAGTTGGCAATCAGCCCCAGCATTTT.

This chain joins TRBV7-9 and TRBJ1-3; TRBD1 aligns across 11 bases. Trimming cost V 6 bases and J 4 bases; bases outside gene matches: 8. CDR3 size: 16 residues. Germline loops: CDR1 SEHNR, CDR2 FQNEAQ (reference sequence). The CDR3 DNA reads as TGTGCCAGCAGACCCGGGACAGGGGGTTCCGGAAACACCATATATTTT. As protein: CASRPGTGGSGNTIYF.

This clonotype was counted many times. CDR3 protein: CASSLSGGTEAFF. The DNA of the CDR3 is TGTGCCAGCAGTTTGTCCGGGGGCACTGAAGCTTTCTTT. The chain joins TRBV12-3 or TRBV12-4 to TRBJ1-1, with D possibly matching TRBD1 (5 bases). V was cut by 3 bases and J by 4 bases, with 9 bases left in between. CDR3 size: 13 residues.

The chain recombines TRBV12-3 or TRBV12-4 with TRBJ1-2; the match to TRBD1 covers 7 bases. This CDR3 has 14 amino acids. V was pared by 7 bases and J by 4 bases, with 9 bases of the junction left unmatched. The CDR3 bases are TGTGCCAGCAAACGACAGGGCGGGAGCTATGGCTACACCTTC. Translated, it gives CASKRQGGSYGYTF.

This chain links TRBV18 with TRBJ2-2, with D hard to call. The CDR3 has 13 amino acids. Looked up from germline, CDR1 is KGHSH and CDR2 is LQKENI. Trimming removed 2 bases from V and 6 bases from J, with 7 bases in between. The CDR3 coding sequence is TGTGCCAGCTCACCATATGAGGCCGGGGAGCTGTTTTTT. Translation gives CASSPYEAGELFF.

The J gene is TRBJ1-5, the V gene TRBV21-1. TRBV21-1 is a listed pseudogene. The CDR3 is 14 amino acids. CDR3 nucleotide sequence: TGTGCCAGCAGCAAAAGGCTCCCTAATCAGCCCCAGCATTTT. It is translated as CASSKRLPNQPQHF.

This clonotype was seen a few times. This chain uses TRBV6-1 with TRBJ2-6; 9 bases map to TRBD1. There are 16 residues in the CDR3. Germline V gene data show CDR1 as MNHNS and CDR2 as SASEGT. V was clipped by 6 bases and J by 0 bases; unmatched bases: 3. Here the CDR3 reads CASRGQGVSGANVLTF. In nucleotides, the CDR3 is TGTGCCAGCAGGGGACAGGGAGTCTCTGGGGCCAACGTCCTGACTTTC.

This clonotype has just a few counts. J is TRBJ2-3 and V is TRBV5-1; 7 bases are shared with TRBD2. With V trimmed by 0 bases and J by 2 bases, 6 bases remained unmatched. Germline V gene data show CDR1 as SGHRS and CDR2 as YFSETQ. This CDR3 contains 16 residues. CDR3 DNA: TGCGCCAGCAGCTTGGTTCCGGGGGGACTCACAGATACGCAGTATTTT. Translated, it gives CASSLVPGGLTDTQYF. Combining the CDR3 with reference TRBV5-1 and TRBJ2-3 gives the whole variable domain KAGVTQTPRYLIKTRGQQVTLSCSPISGHRSVSWYQQTPGQGLQFLFEYFSETQRNKGNFPGRFSGRQFSNSRSEMNVSTLELGDSALYLCASSLVPGGLTDTQYFGPGTRLTVL.

The chain is built from TRBV28 and TRBJ1-4; D not certain. The CDR3 has 13 amino acids. Germline V gives CDR1 MDHEN, CDR2 SYDVKM. Trimming removed 11 bases from V and 6 bases from J, with 16 bases in between. CDR3 protein: CAARGLIDEKLFF. The CDR3, as DNA: TGTGCCGCCCGGGGTTTAATAGATGAAAAACTGTTTTTT.

The rearrangement links TRBV7-2 to TRBJ2-7, with D possibly matching TRBD1 (6 bases). Trimming left V 5 bases short and J 0 bases short, with 11 bases between. CDR3 length equals 14 residues. Germline V gene sequence: CDR1 SGHTA, CDR2 FQGNSA. CDR3 coding DNA: TGTGCCAGCAGCCCGGACAGTAGCTCCTACGAGCAGTACGTC. As protein: CASSPDSSSYEQYV.

The gene calls are TRBV19 and TRBJ1-1, with a weak D call TRBD1 (6 bases). Germline CDR1 is LNHDA and CDR2 is SQIVND (reference sequence). The V gene lost 4 bases and the J gene lost 4 bases, with 10 bases spanning the gap. The CDR3 spans 13 residues. The CDR3 reads CASSTGGGTEAFF. CDR3 in DNA: TGTGCCAGTAGTACCGGGGGCGGCACTGAAGCTTTCTTT. The whole variable domain, filled in from reference TRBV19 and TRBJ1-1, reads DGGITQSPKYLFRKEGQNVTLSCEQNLNHDAMYWYRQDPGQGLRLIYYSQIVNDFQKGDIAEGYSVSREKKESFPLTVTSAQKNPTAFYLCASSTGGGTEAFFGQGTRLTVV.

J is TRBJ2-3 and V is TRBV5-4, with no clear D. Trimming stripped 0 bases from V and 0 bases from J, with 5 bases between. CDR1 is SGHNT, CDR2 YYREEE, per germline (reference sequence). The CDR3 totals 14 residues. CDR3 sequence (DNA): TGTGCCAGCAGCTTGGACCTGAGCACAGATACGCAGTATTTT. It codes for CASSLDLSTDTQYF.

The chain's CDR3 is CASSLKQGREKLFF. The CDR3 region has the DNA TGTGCCAGCAGCTTAAAACAGGGTCGAGAAAAACTGTTTTTT. The chain employs TRBV7-9 and TRBJ1-4; tentative D call: TRBD1 (6 bases). The CDR3 totals 14 residues. CDR1 is SEHNR and CDR2 is FQNEAQ in the germline V gene (reference sequence). V was trimmed by 2 bases and J by 8 bases, leaving 12 bases between them.

As concerns this clonotype: A far larger clone lies a single base away; this is likely a read error. The V call is TRBV12-3 or TRBV12-4, the J call TRBJ2-7, with no clear D. This CDR3 is 11 amino acids long. CDR3 in DNA: TGTGCCAGCAGTTCCGCCTACGTGCAGTACTTC. The encoded protein is CASSSAYVQYF.

The chain links TRBV7-3 to TRBJ2-3; 8 bases agree with TRBD1. Germline values: CDR1 SGHTA, CDR2 FQGTGA. The CDR3 spans 14 residues. Losses at the gene ends were 7 bases for V and 4 bases for J; bases not matched to a gene: 7. Here the CDR3 reads CASKKAGGSDTQYF. CDR3 nucleotide sequence: TGTGCCAGCAAAAAAGCAGGGGGCTCAGATACGCAGTATTTT.

This clonotype showed up just a few times. The chain joins TRBV20-1 to TRBJ1-5, with D unresolved. Germline CDR1 is DFQATT and CDR2 is SNEGSKA (reference sequence). The CDR3 runs 14 residues. V lost 6 bases and J 3 bases, leaving 15 bases between the germline ends. The CDR3 DNA reads TGCAGTGCATTTCAGGACGGCTACAATCAGCCCCAGCATTTT. Its translation is CSAFQDGYNQPQHF.

The chain combines TRBV4-3 with TRBJ2-7; perhaps D is TRBD1 or TRBD2 (5 bases each). CDR3 length: 16 amino acids. V was trimmed by 0 bases and J by 1 base, leaving 13 bases between them. Per the germline V gene, CDR1 is LGHNA and CDR2 is YSLEER. This CDR3 is CASSQDRWGKSYEQYF. In DNA, the CDR3 is TGCGCCAGCAGCCAAGACCGCTGGGGGAAGTCCTACGAGCAGTACTTC.

The chain recombines TRBV12-3 or TRBV12-4 with TRBJ2-7, with D unresolved. CDR3 size: 14 residues. The V end lost 3 bases, the J end lost 0 bases, and 9 bases lay between the germline ends. The CDR3 DNA reads as TGTGCCAGCAGTTTTAACCGACGCTCCTACGAGCAGTACTTC. Translation: CASSFNRRSYEQYF.

This clonotype was counted only a few times. The CDR3 sequence is CASSFKIGLYGYTF. For the CDR3, the DNA is TGTGCCAGCAGTTTTAAGATCGGCCTTTATGGCTACACCTTC. The chain uses TRBV12-3 or TRBV12-4 and TRBJ1-2; D is unclear. CDR3 length equals 14 residues. The V gene lost 3 bases and the J gene lost 5 bases, with 13 bases spanning the gap.

The chain uses TRBV20-1 and TRBJ2-7; D may correspond to TRBD1 or TRBD2 (5 bases each). V was clipped by 5 bases and J by 2 bases, with 16 bases between them. Germline V gives CDR1 DFQATT, CDR2 SNEGSKA (reference sequence). The CDR3 spans 14 residues. CDR3 in DNA: TGCAGTGCTGGAGGCAGGGACCGCCCCTACGAGCAGTACTTC. This codes for CSAGGRDRPYEQYF.

V usage is TRBV10-3 and J usage is TRBJ1-2; TRBD1 might be the D (6 bases). V shed 2 bases and J shed 6 bases, with 10 bases lying between them. The CDR3 spans 13 residues. Germline V gene sequence: CDR1 ENHRY, CDR2 SYGVKD. For the CDR3, the DNA is TGTGCCATCAGTGAGACAGGGCGTCATGGCTACACCTTC. It encodes CAISETGRHGYTF.

Worth noting for this clonotype: At one of its ends the junction is not consistent with the germline gene, which may arise from a read error. This sequence joins TRBV6-6 and TRBJ1-1, with no clear D. Per the germline V gene, CDR1 is MNHNY and CDR2 is SVGAGI (reference sequence). CDR3 length equals 12 residues. The CDR3 here is CASSYSAGRAFF. The CDR3 nucleotides are TGTGCCAGCAGCTACTCGGCAGGTCGAGCTTTCTTT.

This clonotype came up a few times. The chain joins TRBV7-2 to TRBJ1-5; 7 nucleotides line up with TRBD1. V trimming: 6 bases; J trimming: 5 bases; junction bases outside the gene matches: 7. Germline lookup yields CDR1 SGHTA and CDR2 FQGNSA. The CDR3 covers 14 residues. Here the CDR3 reads CASRTTGSDQPQHF. CDR3 DNA: TGTGCCAGCAGGACGACAGGGTCCGATCAGCCCCAGCATTTT.

The CDR3 DNA follows: TGTGCCACCGGGACAGGGGATGGCTACACCTTC. It encodes CATGTGDGYTF. The gene calls are TRBV10-3 and TRBJ1-2; 10 bases line up with TRBD1. Germline CDR1 ENHRY, CDR2 SYGVKD. J gave up 6 bases and V 10 bases, and 2 bases lay outside the gene matches. This CDR3 region has 11 residues.